Listed here is a single T cell receptor (beta chain). The antigen remains unidentified. Expressed TCRB transcripts were sequenced, since all the RNA that had been isolated was reverse transcribed. Clones were read by immunoSEQ multiplex PCR, and TCRdb kept only the in-frame ones, dropping some. The profile covers about 160,000 clones, with 7.8% appearing a single time and about 0.9% taken by the ten largest. This sample was included in a study of beta chain features in type 1 diabetes. Study-level findings and limits: Researchers report that Type 1 diabetes patients had moderately but significantly shorter TCRB CDR3s across all four CD4+ subsets.

The CDR3 runs to 17 residues. The J segment lost 0 bases and the V segment lost 0 bases, leaving 5 bases of the junction unmatched. Germline-derived CDR1 and CDR2 are MNHEY and SMNVEV (reference sequence). This sequence was found in a middle-aged woman with type 1 diabetes. V usage is TRBV27 and J usage is TRBJ2-7; TRBD1 matches 10 bases. Sequencing was performed on central memory CD4+ T cells from blood. CDR3 sequence reads: CASSLSGQGPHSYEQYF. In DNA, the CDR3 is TGTGCCAGCAGTTTATCGGGACAGGGGCCCCACTCCTACGAGCAGTACTTC.